This TCR beta chain was observed in a study of beta chain features in type 1 diabetes. Expressed TCRB transcripts were sequenced because the entire RNA isolate underwent reverse transcription. The data were produced by immunoSEQ multiplex PCR, yet TCRdb's version contains in-frame clones alone and is incomplete. The profile shows a few hundred thousand clones, roughly a quarter of them singletons. V lost 0 bases to trimming and J lost 6 bases, with 5 bases between them. The CDR3 has 11 residues. CDR1 is SQVTM, CDR2 ANQGSEA, per germline. Regarding the study as a whole: Comparison showed that naive, central memory and Treg TCRB repertoires appeared more similar among patients than among healthy donors. Possibly, sequencing cDNA over-represented cells that had high TCR expression levels. In every one of the four CD4+ subsets, TCRB CDR3s were moderately but significantly shorter in Type 1 diabetes patients.

On this clone: Its antigen is currently unknown.

The sequenced sample was naive CD4+ T cells from blood. This chain uses TRBV29-1 with TRBJ1-2; D remains unclear. The sequence came from a woman aged 25 to 39 with type 1 diabetes. CDR3 sequence: CSVEDSHGYTF. CDR3 in DNA: TGCAGCGTTGAAGACAGTCATGGCTACACCTTC.